The rows below give T cell receptor beta chains drawn from one sample of a study of PD-1 blockade in mismatch repair-deficient tumors. Produced via immunoSEQ multiplex PCR; TCRdb's table is partial and in-frame only. The table includes 120,000 or so clones, 86% detected once. This material consisted of peripheral blood, taken 44 weeks after starting pembrolizumab. The receptors here all came from an adult with mismatch repair-deficient cancer. The CDR3 runs from the conserved cysteine through the conserved F or W. Each record gives: J gene, V gene, clone size, CDR3 length, D gene, CDR3 protein, CDR3 DNA. D genes are given only for firm matches. Not every row has a clone size; where given, it reads once, few, many or a size class.

J: TRBJ1-1
V: TRBV6-5
size: -
length: 14
D: TRBD1
CDR3: CASSYKGAYTEAFF
DNA: TGTGCCAGCAGTTACAAGGGGGCCTACACTGAAGCTTTCTTT

J: TRBJ2-5
V: TRBV5-1
size: -
length: 14
D: TRBD2
CDR3: CASSRWEGWETQYF
DNA: TGCGCCAGCAGCCGTTGGGAGGGTTGGGAGACCCAGTACTTC

J: TRBJ2-2
V: TRBV27
size: -
length: 14
D: -
CDR3: CASSFGRGAGELFF
DNA: TGTGCCAGCAGTTTTGGCAGGGGGGCTGGGGAGCTGTTTTTT

J: TRBJ2-2
V: TRBV27
size: -
length: 17
D: -
CDR3: CASSFLLAGTNTGELFF
DNA: TGTGCCAGCAGTTTTCTACTTGCGGGAACTAACACCGGGGAGCTGTTTTTT

J: TRBJ2-1
V: TRBV6-6
size: -
length: 14
D: -
CDR3: CASSSSGTLNEQFF
DNA: TGTGCCAGCAGTTCATCCGGGACGCTCAATGAGCAGTTCTTC

J: TRBJ1-2
V: TRBV5-1
size: -
length: 14
D: -
CDR3: CASSLSGGAEGYTF
DNA: TGCGCCAGCAGCTTGTCTGGGGGCGCGGAGGGCTACACCTTC

J: TRBJ2-7
V: TRBV11-2
size: -
length: 14
D: -
CDR3: CASSEVRELPEQYF
DNA: TGTGCCAGCAGCGAGGTGAGGGAGTTACCCGAGCAGTACTTC

J: TRBJ2-5
V: TRBV28
size: few
length: 14
D: -
CDR3: CASSFRGLLETQYF
DNA: TGTGCCAGCAGCTTCAGGGGTTTGTTGGAGACCCAGTACTTC

J: TRBJ1-2
V: TRBV11-2
size: -
length: 14
D: -
CDR3: CASSLAPGFMGYTF
DNA: TGTGCCAGCAGCTTAGCGCCGGGTTTTATGGGCTACACCTTC

J: TRBJ1-5
V: TRBV28
size: -
length: 15
D: -
CDR3: CASSLYREGFQPQHF
DNA: TGTGCCAGCAGTCTATACAGGGAAGGTTTCCAGCCCCAGCATTTT

J: TRBJ2-7
V: TRBV5-6
size: -
length: 11
D: -
CDR3: CASSLKYEQYF
DNA: TGTGCCAGCAGCTTGAAATACGAGCAGTACTTC

J: TRBJ2-2
V: TRBV6-5
size: -
length: 16
D: TRBD1
CDR3: CASSYFVTGSAGELFF
DNA: TGTGCCAGCAGTTACTTCGTGACAGGGTCGGCCGGGGAGCTGTTTTTT

J: TRBJ1-1
V: TRBV19
size: -
length: 14
D: -
CDR3: CASSPRVDGTEAFF
DNA: TGTGCCAGTAGTCCTAGGGTAGACGGCACTGAAGCTTTCTTT

J: TRBJ1-5
V: TRBV7-8
size: -
length: 11
D: -
CDR3: CASSLGGPQHF
DNA: TGTGCCAGCAGCTTAGGGGGGCCCCAGCATTTT

J: TRBJ2-7
V: TRBV7-9
size: -
length: 15
D: TRBD1
CDR3: CASSRWTGGSYEQYF
DNA: TGTGCCAGCAGCAGATGGACAGGGGGCTCCTACGAGCAGTACTTC

J: TRBJ2-1
V: TRBV5-1
size: -
length: 16
D: TRBD1
CDR3: CASSLEGDRGYNEQFF
DNA: TGCGCCAGCAGCTTGGAGGGGGACAGGGGGTACAATGAGCAGTTCTTC

J: TRBJ2-7
V: TRBV5-1
size: -
length: 14
D: -
CDR3: CASSWGWGSYEQYF
DNA: TGCGCCAGCAGCTGGGGGTGGGGCTCCTACGAGCAGTACTTC

J: TRBJ1-1
V: TRBV7-9
size: -
length: 10
D: -
CDR3: CASSATEQIF
DNA: TGTGCCAGCAGCGCCACGGAACAGATTTTT

J: TRBJ2-5
V: TRBV5-8
size: -
length: 15
D: -
CDR3: CASSLSSGVGETQYF
DNA: TGTGCCAGCAGCTTGTCGTCAGGGGTTGGGGAGACCCAGTACTTC

J: TRBJ2-1
V: TRBV5-1
size: -
length: 13
D: TRBD2
CDR3: CASSGGLVDEQFF
DNA: TGCGCCAGCAGCGGGGGACTAGTAGATGAGCAGTTCTTC

J: TRBJ2-1
V: TRBV5-1
size: once
length: 14
D: -
CDR3: CASSLKGVVNEQFF
DNA: TGCGCCAGCAGCTTAAAAGGGGTGGTCAATGAGCAGTTCTTC

J: TRBJ2-5
V: TRBV5-1
size: -
length: 16
D: -
CDR3: CASSLEGWAEQETQYF
DNA: TGCGCCAGCAGCTTGGAGGGATGGGCGGAGCAAGAGACCCAGTACTTC

J: TRBJ2-1
V: TRBV7-9
size: -
length: 16
D: -
CDR3: CASSLAGREVYNEQFF
DNA: TGTGCCAGCAGCTTAGCCGGGAGAGAGGTCTACAATGAGCAGTTCTTC

J: TRBJ2-2
V: TRBV6-5
size: -
length: 11
D: -
CDR3: CASSYVGELFF
DNA: TGTGCCAGCAGTTACGTCGGGGAGCTGTTTTTT

J: TRBJ2-1
V: TRBV19
size: -
length: 15
D: TRBD2
CDR3: CASSIFLAGEVEQFF
DNA: TGTGCCAGTAGTATATTTCTAGCGGGAGAGGTTGAGCAGTTCTTC

J: TRBJ1-2
V: TRBV19
size: -
length: 12
D: -
CDR3: CATQKEDYGYTF
DNA: TGTGCCACCCAGAAGGAAGACTATGGCTACACCTTC

J: TRBJ2-2
V: TRBV4-3
size: -
length: 14
D: -
CDR3: CASSQRVSTGELFF
DNA: TGCGCCAGCAGCCAAAGGGTGTCCACCGGGGAGCTGTTTTTT

J: TRBJ2-5
V: TRBV10-3
size: -
length: 14
D: -
CDR3: CAVRGAGNVETQYF
DNA: TGTGCCGTCAGGGGGGCGGGAAATGTGGAGACCCAGTACTTC

J: TRBJ2-7
V: TRBV2
size: -
length: 13
D: -
CDR3: CASSEQGFDEQYF
DNA: TGTGCCAGCAGTGAACAGGGTTTCGACGAGCAGTACTTC

J: TRBJ2-5
V: TRBV4-3
size: -
length: 13
D: -
CDR3: CASSPFVQETQYF
DNA: TGCGCCAGCAGCCCTTTCGTGCAAGAGACCCAGTACTTC

J: TRBJ1-5
V: TRBV6-1
size: -
length: 14
D: -
CDR3: CASSEFEGNQPQHF
DNA: TGTGCCAGCAGTGAATTTGAGGGCAATCAGCCCCAGCATTTT

J: TRBJ2-3
V: TRBV11-1
size: -
length: 15
D: TRBD2
CDR3: CASGDASGSSDTQYF
DNA: TGTGCCAGCGGAGATGCTAGCGGGAGCTCAGATACGCAGTATTTT

J: TRBJ2-3
V: TRBV6-4
size: -
length: 14
D: TRBD2
CDR3: CASSPGLETDTQYF
DNA: TGTGCCAGCAGTCCCGGACTAGAAACAGATACGCAGTATTTT

J: TRBJ2-3
V: TRBV5-6
size: -
length: 15
D: -
CDR3: CASSLLMAVTDTQYF
DNA: TGTGCCAGCAGCTTGCTGATGGCAGTTACAGATACGCAGTATTTT

J: TRBJ1-5
V: TRBV6-1
size: -
length: 14
D: -
CDR3: CASSEVTPNQPQHF
DNA: TGTGCCAGCAGTGAAGTTACACCTAATCAGCCCCAGCATTTT

J: TRBJ1-1
V: TRBV19
size: -
length: 16
D: -
CDR3: CASSIGGSSWYTEAFF
DNA: TGTGCCAGTAGTATAGGAGGGAGCAGCTGGTACACTGAAGCTTTCTTT

J: TRBJ1-2
V: TRBV9
size: -
length: 15
D: -
CDR3: CASSVGGEWNYGYTF
DNA: TGTGCCAGCAGCGTAGGAGGGGAGTGGAACTATGGCTACACCTTC

J: TRBJ2-5
V: TRBV7-2
size: -
length: 15
D: -
CDR3: CASSLVSELKETQYF
DNA: TGTGCCAGCAGCTTAGTGTCAGAACTGAAAGAGACCCAGTACTTC

J: TRBJ2-7
V: TRBV5-6
size: -
length: 14
D: -
CDR3: CASSRLATIYEQYF
DNA: TGTGCCAGCAGCCGATTAGCCACCATCTACGAGCAGTACTTC

J: TRBJ2-7
V: TRBV7-2
size: -
length: 14
D: TRBD1
CDR3: CASTPRDRTYEQYF
DNA: TGTGCCAGCACCCCCCGGGACAGAACTTACGAGCAGTACTTC

J: TRBJ1-3
V: TRBV5-6
size: -
length: 13
D: -
CDR3: CASSLVRGNTIYF
DNA: TGTGCCAGCAGCTTGGTGAGGGGAAACACCATATATTTT

J: TRBJ2-4
V: TRBV30
size: -
length: 15
D: -
CDR3: CAWRVRGIAKNIQYF
DNA: TGTGCCTGGAGAGTACGGGGTATAGCCAAAAACATTCAGTACTTC

J: TRBJ2-1
V: TRBV25-1
size: -
length: 12
D: -
CDR3: CASSTRRNEQFF
DNA: TGTGCCAGCAGTACCCGCAGAAATGAGCAGTTCTTC

J: TRBJ2-3
V: TRBV14
size: -
length: 15
D: -
CDR3: CASSPSTGVTDTQYF
DNA: TGTGCCAGCAGCCCATCGACAGGAGTCACAGATACGCAGTATTTT

J: TRBJ2-1
V: TRBV7-8
size: once
length: 19
D: TRBD2
CDR3: CASSLHWSSGSIRYNEQFF
DNA: TGTGCCAGCAGCCTCCATTGGAGTAGCGGGAGCATAAGGTACAATGAGCAGTTCTTC

J: TRBJ2-1
V: TRBV19
size: -
length: 18
D: -
CDR3: CASSKRSPGGSSYNEQFF
DNA: TGTGCCAGTAGCAAACGGAGCCCTGGGGGAAGCTCCTACAATGAGCAGTTCTTC

J: TRBJ2-7
V: TRBV5-1
size: -
length: 13
D: -
CDR3: CASSWESSYEQYF
DNA: TGCGCCAGCAGCTGGGAAAGCTCCTACGAGCAGTACTTC

J: TRBJ2-1
V: TRBV27
size: -
length: 20
D: TRBD2
CDR3: CASRHLGTSGSPRSYNEQFF
DNA: TGTGCCAGCCGACATCTTGGGACTAGCGGGAGTCCACGCTCCTACAATGAGCAGTTCTTC

J: TRBJ2-7
V: TRBV4-3
size: -
length: 15
D: -
CDR3: CASSQDLGRGYEQYF
DNA: TGCGCCAGCAGCCAAGATCTAGGCAGGGGCTACGAGCAGTACTTC

J: TRBJ2-1
V: TRBV7-6
size: -
length: 19
D: TRBD2
CDR3: CASSLILPAGDNHYNEQFF
DNA: TGTGCCAGCAGCTTGATATTACCAGCGGGAGACAACCATTACAATGAGCAGTTCTTC

J: TRBJ2-7
V: TRBV27
size: few
length: 14
D: TRBD1
CDR3: CASTPTGGFGEQYF
DNA: TGTGCCAGCACCCCGACAGGGGGGTTCGGCGAGCAGTACTTC

J: TRBJ2-3
V: TRBV27
size: -
length: 13
D: -
CDR3: CASSLGTKVPQYF
DNA: TGTGCCAGCAGTTTAGGGACCAAAGTCCCGCAGTATTTT

J: TRBJ2-7
V: TRBV6-6
size: few
length: 15
D: TRBD1
CDR3: CASSYSGTGGYEQYF
DNA: TGTGCCAGCAGTTACTCCGGGACAGGGGGCTACGAGCAGTACTTC

J: TRBJ2-4
V: TRBV18
size: -
length: 19
D: -
CDR3: CASSLIKWGLPLAKNIQYF
DNA: TGTGCCAGCTCACTCATAAAGTGGGGCCTACCACTAGCCAAAAACATTCAGTACTTC

J: TRBJ1-3
V: TRBV28
size: -
length: 15
D: TRBD1
CDR3: CASSAPGTVGNTIYF
DNA: TGTGCCAGCAGTGCCCCCGGGACAGTTGGAAACACCATATATTTT

J: TRBJ1-1
V: TRBV10-1
size: -
length: 15
D: -
CDR3: CASSWTTGRNTEAFF
DNA: TGCGCCAGCAGTTGGACTACAGGGAGGAACACTGAAGCTTTCTTT

J: TRBJ2-6
V: TRBV4-3
size: -
length: 15
D: -
CDR3: CASSQVNSGANVLTF
DNA: TGCGCCAGCAGCCAAGTTAACTCTGGGGCCAACGTCCTGACTTTC